This T cell receptor (beta chain) was documented in a study of breast tumors, draining lymph nodes, adjacent tissues. The study, taken as a whole, reports: Tumor T cell lymph node origin was a supported hypothesis, not proven. Compared with lymph nodes, tumors were less diverse; compared with nontumor tissue, more. Luminal-like breast cancer showed significantly greater tumor-nontumor repertoire similarity than basal-like breast cancer did.

The CDR3 spans 16 residues. J lost 8 bases, V lost 0 bases, and 9 bases had no gene match. CDR1 and CDR2 (germline): SGHTS, YDEGEE. Each CDR3 protein gets one entry after TCRdb re-called the multiplex PCR reads with MiXCR. The data hold about 14,000 distinct CDR3 sequences, with around 50% observed a single time. This clonotype was recorded many times. Its antigen is unknown. This receptor was identified in a female donor with breast cancer. Some clones in this sample may be carry-over from other donors' samples. The chain carries TRBV5-8 and TRBJ2-3; 10 nucleotides agree with TRBD2. The specimen sequenced was tumor-adjacent breast tissue. CDR3 residues: CASSLVGTSGMSTQYF. For the CDR3, the DNA is TGTGCCAGCAGCTTGGTAGGCACTAGCGGGATGAGTACGCAGTATTTT.